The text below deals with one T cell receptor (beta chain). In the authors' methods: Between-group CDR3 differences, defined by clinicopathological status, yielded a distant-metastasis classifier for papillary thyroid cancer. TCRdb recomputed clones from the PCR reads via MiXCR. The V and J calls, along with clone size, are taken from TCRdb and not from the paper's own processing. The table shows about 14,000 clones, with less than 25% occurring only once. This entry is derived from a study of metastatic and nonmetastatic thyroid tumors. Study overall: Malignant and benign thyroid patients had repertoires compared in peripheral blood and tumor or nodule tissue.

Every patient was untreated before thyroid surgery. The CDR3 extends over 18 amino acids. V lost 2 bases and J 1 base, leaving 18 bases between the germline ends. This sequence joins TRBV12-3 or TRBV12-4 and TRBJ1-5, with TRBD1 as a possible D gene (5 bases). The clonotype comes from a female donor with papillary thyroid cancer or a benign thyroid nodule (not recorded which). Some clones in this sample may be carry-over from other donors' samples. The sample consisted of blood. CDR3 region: CASSLLMGGTESNQPQHF. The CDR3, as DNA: TGTGCCAGCAGTTTACTCATGGGGGGGACCGAAAGCAATCAGCCCCAGCATTTT.